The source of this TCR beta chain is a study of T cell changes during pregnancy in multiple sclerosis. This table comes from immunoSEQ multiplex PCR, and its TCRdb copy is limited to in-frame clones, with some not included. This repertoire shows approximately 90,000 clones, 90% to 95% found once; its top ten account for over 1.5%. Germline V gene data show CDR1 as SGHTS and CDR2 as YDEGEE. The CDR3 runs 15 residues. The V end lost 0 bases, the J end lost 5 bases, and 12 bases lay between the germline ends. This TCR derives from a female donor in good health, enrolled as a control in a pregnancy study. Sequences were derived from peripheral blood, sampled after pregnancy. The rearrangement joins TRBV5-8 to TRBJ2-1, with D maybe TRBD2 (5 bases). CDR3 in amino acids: CASSLVLAFNNEQFF. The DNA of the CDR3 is TGTGCCAGCAGCTTGGTTCTAGCCTTTAACAATGAGCAGTTCTTC.